The 28 T cell receptor beta chains below come from one sample, sequenced in a study of T cell responses to AZD1222 COVID-19 vaccine. The protocol was immunoSEQ multiplex PCR, while the TCRdb copy is restricted to in-frame clones and leaves out a portion. This table has around 100,000 clones, around nine tenths appearing once. Sequences were derived from peripheral blood, sampled on day 0 of AZD1222 vaccination. The source is an adult in good health.

This rearrangement joins TRBV11-3 to TRBJ1-1; D unclear. From germline, CDR1 is SGHNT and CDR2 YENEEA. The CDR3 length is 14 residues. V was trimmed by 0 bases and J by 4 bases, leaving 9 bases between them. The CDR3: CASSLDGSSTEAFF. CDR3 nucleotides: TGTGCCAGCAGCTTAGATGGCAGCAGCACTGAAGCTTTCTTT. Based on the CDR3 plus reference TRBV11-3 and TRBJ1-1, the full variable domain is EAGVVQSPRYKIIEKKQPVAFWCNPISGHNTLYWYLQNLGQGPELLIRYENEEAVDDSQLPKDRFSAERLKGVDSTLKIQPAELGDSAVYLCASSLDGSSTEAFFGQGTRLTVV.

This sequence joins TRBV19 and TRBJ2-5; D uncertain. This CDR3 is 13 amino acids long. V shed 4 bases and J shed 5 bases, with 11 bases lying between them. The germline V gene has CDR1 LNHDA and CDR2 SQIVND (reference sequence). The CDR3 DNA follows: TGTGCCAGTAGTAAGACACAAACGGAGACCCAGTACTTC. It yields the protein CASSKTQTETQYF. The entire variable domain, with the rest obtained from reference TRBV19 and TRBJ2-5, is as follows: DGGITQSPKYLFRKEGQNVTLSCEQNLNHDAMYWYRQDPGQGLRLIYYSQIVNDFQKGDIAEGYSVSREKKESFPLTVTSAQKNPTAFYLCASSKTQTETQYFGPGTRLLVL.

The chain carries TRBV18 and TRBJ1-5; perhaps TRBD1 as D (6 bases). The V gene's germline CDR1 is KGHSH and CDR2 LQKENI. Trimming cost V 3 bases and J 5 bases, with 11 bases left between them. The CDR3 has 14 amino acids. Written as DNA, the CDR3 is TGTGCCAGCTCACCGTACAGGGTGGATCAGCCCCAGCATTTT. It translates to CASSPYRVDQPQHF.

This chain links TRBV27 with TRBJ1-1, with D maybe TRBD1 (6 bases). This CDR3 contains 14 residues. The ends were cut back, 6 bases at V and 4 bases at J, with 15 bases in the middle. The V gene's germline CDR1 is MNHEY and CDR2 SMNVEV (reference sequence). The CDR3 sequence: CASRREGELTEAFF. In DNA form, the CDR3 reads TGTGCCAGCAGAAGGGAGGGGGAACTCACTGAAGCTTTCTTT.

The sample holds one count of this clone. The genes are TRBV3-1 (or the pseudogene TRBV3-2) and TRBJ2-2; 7 bases line up with TRBD2. The germline gives CDR1 LGHDT, CDR2 YNNKEL (reference sequence). CDR3 size: 16 residues. V was clipped by 1 base and J by 6 bases; unmatched bases: 8. As DNA, the CDR3 is TGTGCCAGCAGCCAAGCGTGGGGGGGGAGAGCCGGGGAGCTGTTTTTT. Amino acid sequence: CASSQAWGGRAGELFF.

The CDR3 DNA follows: TGTGCCACCAGTGCGGGCGGATTATTTGAAGCTTTCTTT. Its protein is CATSAGGLFEAFF. The chain is built from TRBV24-1 and TRBJ1-1; unclear D gene. CDR3 length: 13 residues. The V gene lost 5 bases and the J gene lost 7 bases, with 13 bases spanning the gap. The germline V gene has CDR1 KGHDR and CDR2 SFDVKD.

The rearrangement links TRBV6-5 to TRBJ1-1; tentative D call: TRBD1 (5 bases). CDR1 MNHEY and CDR2 SVGAGI come from the germline V gene. The CDR3 contains 15 residues. The V and J ends lost 2 bases and 11 bases respectively, with 21 bases between them. The CDR3 region is CASSYLGRDAEEAFF. CDR3 nucleotides: TGTGCCAGCAGTTACCTGGGACGGGACGCCGAAGAGGCTTTCTTT.

The gene calls are TRBV7-2 and TRBJ2-6, with 7 bases fitting TRBD1. The V and J ends lost 2 bases and 2 bases, in that order; junction bases with no gene match: 6. In germline, CDR1 is SGHTA, CDR2 FQGNSA. The CDR3 runs to 17 residues. Here the CDR3 reads CASSLNRGLAGANVLTF. The CDR3 coding sequence is TGTGCCAGCAGCTTAAACAGGGGTTTAGCTGGGGCCAACGTCCTGACTTTC.

This clone was seen once. This chain joins TRBV11-3 and TRBJ1-6; D ambiguous. The CDR3 covers 15 residues. CDR1 and CDR2 (germline): SGHNT, YENEEA. Trimming pared 2 bases from V and 10 bases from J, leaving 15 bases between. Here the CDR3 reads CASSLPPRGLSPLHF. As DNA, the CDR3 is TGTGCCAGCAGCTTACCGCCTCGGGGTCTATCACCCCTCCACTTT.

The chain combines TRBV21-1 with TRBJ1-5; the DNA was not used to check the table's D call, TRBD1. TRBV21-1 is deemed a pseudogene. CDR3 length: 22 amino acids. CDR3 amino acids: CASSKVRYRTGEEVISNQPQHF. The CDR3, as DNA: TGTGCCAGCAGCAAAGTACGATATCGGACAGGGGAAGAGGTTATTAGCAATCAGCCCCAGCATTTT.

The V gene is TRBV7-6, the J gene TRBJ1-5; D is uncertain. Germline CDR1 reads SGHVS; CDR2 reads FNYEAQ. The CDR3 sequence is 19 residues long. The V end was cut by 1 base, the J end by 0 bases, with 19 bases between. The CDR3 DNA reads TGTGCCAGCAGCTTAGTTCCCCTCGGTTGGGGATATAGCAATCAGCCCCAGCATTTT. It specifies CASSLVPLGWGYSNQPQHF.

This clone came up once. The chain has TRBV6-2 or TRBV6-3 and TRBJ1-5; D not certain. The CDR3 is 14 residues long. V shed 6 bases and J shed 6 bases, with 15 bases lying between them. Germline V lookup: CDR1 MNHEY, CDR2 SVGEGT. CDR3 in amino acids: CASSLGLRTQPQHF. Here the CDR3 DNA reads TGTGCCAGCAGCCTGGGGTTGAGGACTCAGCCCCAGCATTTT.

This clone was counted a single time. The rearrangement links TRBV27 to TRBJ2-1, with 9 bases fitting TRBD2. The germline gives CDR1 MNHEY, CDR2 SMNVEV (reference sequence). The length of the CDR3 is 16 residues. The V and J ends lost 4 bases and 5 bases, in that order; junction bases with no gene match: 9. The CDR3 is CASSSFGLAGNNEQFF. The CDR3 DNA reads as TGTGCCAGCAGTTCGTTTGGGCTAGCGGGGAACAATGAGCAGTTCTTC.

The chain joins TRBV27 to TRBJ1-1; D is unclear. Germline assignment: CDR1 MNHEY and CDR2 SMNVEV (reference sequence). The germline V and J ends were trimmed by 6 bases and 10 bases, with 24 bases remaining between them. The CDR3 is 15 amino acids. The CDR3 nucleotides are TGTGCCAGCAGCCTTATTCCCCATTCAGGCGGCGGAGCTTTCTTT. Translation: CASSLIPHSGGGAFF.

The chain couples TRBV5-4 to TRBJ1-3; the D gene is possibly TRBD1 (5 bases). CDR1 SGHNT and CDR2 YYREEE come from the germline V gene (reference sequence). The CDR3 is 18 amino acids. Deletions cut 0 bases from V and 2 bases from J, with 18 bases between. The CDR3 is CASSLGGTSRSPGNTIYF. The CDR3 DNA follows: TGTGCCAGCAGCTTGGGGGGGACCAGCCGAAGTCCTGGAAACACCATATATTTT.

The rearrangement uses TRBV9 and TRBJ2-7; no clear D. Trimming stripped 1 base from V and 2 bases from J, with 10 bases between. Germline assignment: CDR1 SGDLS and CDR2 YYNGEE. The CDR3 length is 14 residues. The CDR3 region has the DNA TGTGCCAGCAGCGTAAGGGTAGGGACCTACGAGCAGTACTTC. Encoded protein: CASSVRVGTYEQYF.

The chain is built from TRBV29-1 and TRBJ1-1; D is uncertain. Per germline, CDR1 SQVTM and CDR2 ANQGSEA. The CDR3 is 11 residues long. Trimming shortened V by 7 bases and J by 0 bases, and 6 bases separated the two germline ends. The CDR3 protein is CSARMNTEAFF. DNA for the CDR3: TGCAGCGCACGTATGAACACTGAAGCTTTCTTT.

V usage is TRBV12-3 or TRBV12-4 and J usage is TRBJ1-2; 9 bases map to TRBD1. The CDR3 is 13 amino acids. J lost 6 bases, V lost 5 bases, and 4 bases had no gene match. CDR3 region: CASSRDRVNGYTF. CDR3 nucleotide sequence: TGTGCCAGCAGTCGGGACAGGGTAAATGGCTACACCTTC.

The J gene is TRBJ1-5, the V gene TRBV10-1; D not resolved. The length of the CDR3 is 19 residues. Germline CDR1 reads WNHNN; CDR2 reads SYGVQD (reference sequence). V was clipped by 4 bases and J by 0 bases, with 22 bases between them. DNA of the CDR3: TGCGCCAGCAGTGTTCCGACGGGCCAGGAACGATTTAGCAATCAGCCCCAGCATTTT. It translates to CASSVPTGQERFSNQPQHF.

The chain combines TRBV5-1 with TRBJ2-7; D perhaps matches TRBD2 (5 bases). Between the trimmed V and J ends, which lost 7 bases and 4 bases, there was a span of 15 bases. The CDR3 has 13 residues. CDR1 SGHRS and CDR2 YFSETQ come from the germline V gene. The CDR3 loop reads CASGSGSGYEQYF. CDR3 coding DNA: TGCGCCAGCGGGAGCGGAAGTGGGTACGAGCAGTACTTC.

This clone showed up just a few times. The chain carries TRBV4-3 and TRBJ2-1, with 8 bases fitting TRBD1. V shed 3 bases and J 5 bases; nucleotides not matched to a gene: 3. The germline V gene has CDR1 LGHNA and CDR2 YSLEER. The CDR3 runs to 14 residues. The CDR3 loop is CASSHPDRDNEQFF. DNA of the CDR3: TGCGCCAGCAGCCACCCGGACAGGGACAATGAGCAGTTCTTC.

V is TRBV10-2 and J is TRBJ2-5; 9 nucleotides match TRBD1. This CDR3 is built from 13 residues. The trim removed 6 bases at V and 5 bases at J, leaving 4 bases unmatched. CDR1 and CDR2 from the germline V gene are WSHSY and SAAADI. DNA of the CDR3: TGCGCCAGCAGCACAGGGGGCGAGGAGACCCAGTACTTC. This translates into CASSTGGEETQYF.

V is TRBV30 and J is TRBJ1-3, with D hard to call. The germline CDR1 and CDR2 sequences are GTSNPN and SVGIG (reference sequence). Trimming pared 4 bases from V and 0 bases from J, leaving 4 bases between. The CDR3 loop spans 12 amino acids. For the CDR3, the DNA is TGTGCCTGGACGGGCTCTGGAAACACCATATATTTT. Translating gives CAWTGSGNTIYF.

J is TRBJ1-5 and V is TRBV28; possibly TRBD1 for D (6 bases). Germline lookup yields CDR1 MDHEN and CDR2 SYDVKM. Trimming removed 6 bases at V and 3 bases at J, with 15 bases between. There are 15 residues in the CDR3. CDR3 protein: CASSGGQLHNQPQHF. The CDR3 nucleotides are TGTGCCAGCAGCGGTGGACAGCTTCACAATCAGCCCCAGCATTTT. The variable domain in full, with the rest retrieved from reference TRBV28 and TRBJ1-5, is DVKVTQSSRYLVKRTGEKVFLECVQDMDHENMFWYRQDPGLGLRLIYFSYDVKMKEKGDIPEGYSVSREKKERFSLILESASTNQTSMYLCASSGGQLHNQPQHFGDGTRLSIL.

This chain links TRBV19 with TRBJ1-2; 8 bases are a match to TRBD1. Germline assignment: CDR1 LNHDA and CDR2 SQIVND (reference sequence). The CDR3 totals 14 residues. V shed 7 bases and J 7 bases; nucleotides not matched to a gene: 11. As DNA, the CDR3 is TGTGCCAGTACCGACAGGGGCGACCTTTTTGGCTACACCTTC. This gives the protein CASTDRGDLFGYTF.

This sequence joins TRBV6-5 and TRBJ1-1; maybe TRBD1 (5 bases). V was pared by 6 bases and J by 4 bases, with 18 bases between. The CDR3 is 15 amino acids. Germline V gives CDR1 MNHEY, CDR2 SVGAGI. The CDR3 DNA follows: TGTGCCAGCAGACCAACTTCGTGGGACGGCACTGAAGCTTTCTTT. Translation gives CASRPTSWDGTEAFF.

This chain uses TRBV11-2 with TRBJ1-5; the D gene is possibly TRBD1 (5 bases). The V gene's germline CDR1 is SGHAT and CDR2 FQNNGV. This CDR3 contains 13 residues. Trimming removed 11 bases from V and 0 bases from J, with 11 bases in between. The CDR3 loop is CAGRGYSNQPQHF. The CDR3 bases are TGTGCCGGACGGGGGTATAGCAATCAGCCCCAGCATTTT.

The chain combines TRBV6-5 with TRBJ2-7; 8 bases map to TRBD2. Germline CDR1 reads MNHEY; CDR2 reads SVGAGI. The CDR3 spans 12 residues. J lost 6 bases, V lost 4 bases, and 2 bases had no gene match. The CDR3 here is CASSSGGTEQYF. CDR3 bases: TGTGCCAGCAGTTCGGGGGGGACCGAGCAGTACTTC.